The 20 T cell receptor beta chains in this list originate from one sample, sequenced in a study of blood T cell repertoires in COVID-19 (dated by TCRdb to between 2020 and 2021). The library was prepared using the immunoSEQ multiplex PCR assay. Here the immuneACCESS table is served through TCRdb, limited to in-frame sequences with V and J called. Missing clones are a known gap in these copies; in checked studies unresolved V genes cover under half, and the rest lacks a known reason. This sample holds fewer than 180,000 clones; 87% were observed only once. 4% to 5% of the sample rests with the top ten. The source material was peripheral blood. Source of these receptors: a woman in her fifties or sixties with active or convalescent COVID-19.

The chain recombines TRBV2 with TRBJ2-3, with TRBD1 matching 7 bases. The CDR3 is made up of 17 amino acids. The V and J ends lost 6 bases and 3 bases, in that order; junction bases with no gene match: 15. Germline V lookup: CDR1 SNHLY, CDR2 FYNNEI. CDR3 in DNA: TGTGCCAGCAGAGCTCCGACAGGGACCTTTAGGACAGATACGCAGTATTTT. It encodes CASRAPTGTFRTDTQYF.

The rearrangement uses TRBV7-9 and TRBJ1-1; D is perhaps TRBD1 (6 bases). The germline V gene has CDR1 SEHNR and CDR2 FQNEAQ (reference sequence). This CDR3 has 17 amino acids. V lost 5 bases, J lost 5 bases, and 24 bases lay in between. CDR3 DNA: TGTGCCAGCAGCGCTCTACCTATGAGGGGCAGGGGAACTGAAGCTTTCTTT. Protein: CASSALPMRGRGTEAFF.

CDR3 in amino acids: CASSLGLAGAFHYEQYF. CDR3 DNA: TGTGCCAGCAGCTTAGGGCTAGCGGGGGCATTCCACTACGAGCAGTACTTC. The chain carries TRBV7-8 and TRBJ2-7; 10 bases fit TRBD2. J was trimmed by 3 bases and V by 1 base; bases with no gene match: 9. The CDR3 is 17 amino acids. Germline CDR1 SGHVS, CDR2 FQNEAQ.

This clone occurred once. The chain links TRBV7-2 to TRBJ1-4, with D possibly being TRBD1 (5 bases). Trimming took off 3 bases at V and 4 bases at J, with 9 bases between the two ends. The CDR3 covers 14 residues. CDR1 and CDR2 from the germline V gene are SGHTA and FQGNSA. The CDR3 bases are TGTGCCAGCAGCTTTCAGGGTCTTAATGAAAAACTGTTTTTT. This codes for CASSFQGLNEKLFF.

The chain has TRBV18 and TRBJ1-1, with D hard to call. Germline values: CDR1 KGHSH, CDR2 LQKENI. V was clipped by 2 bases and J by 0 bases, with 13 bases between them. The CDR3 is made up of 16 amino acids. CDR3 amino acids: CASSPAAPAVNTEAFF. The DNA for the CDR3 is TGTGCCAGCTCACCAGCAGCGCCCGCTGTGAACACTGAAGCTTTCTTT.

J is TRBJ1-1 and V is TRBV5-4; D is unclear. The CDR3 is made up of 13 amino acids. V lost 0 bases to trimming and J lost 1 base, with 4 bases between them. Germline CDR1 reads SGHNT; CDR2 reads YYREEE (reference sequence). DNA for the CDR3: TGTGCCAGCAGCTTGGGAGAGAACACTGAAGCTTTCTTT. Its translation: CASSLGENTEAFF.

This clone was found a few times. The CDR3 DNA sequence: TGCGCCAGCAGCTTGGCCCCGGAGGCCTACGAGCAGTACTTC. It specifies CASSLAPEAYEQYF. The chain uses TRBV5-1 and TRBJ2-7, with a tentative D call TRBD2 (5 bases). Trimming took off 0 bases at V and 2 bases at J, with 9 bases between the two ends. Germline CDR1 is SGHRS and CDR2 is YFSETQ. The CDR3 has 14 amino acids.

The V gene is TRBV18, the J gene TRBJ1-2, with a possible D match to TRBD1 (6 bases). Germline lookup yields CDR1 KGHSH and CDR2 LQKENI. V lost 4 bases to trimming and J lost 4 bases, with 10 bases between them. This CDR3 region has 13 residues. Here the CDR3 DNA reads TGTGCCAGCTCACAAACAGGGACCTATGGCTACACCTTC. Amino acid sequence: CASSQTGTYGYTF.

V usage is TRBV7-9 and J usage is TRBJ2-1; 8 positions agree with TRBD2. CDR1 is SEHNR, CDR2 FQNEAQ, per germline (reference sequence). The CDR3 consists of 15 residues. V gave up 5 bases and J gave up 7 bases; unmatched junction bases: 10. CDR3 residues: CASSGGGSRANEQFF. The CDR3 nucleotides are TGTGCCAGCAGCGGCGGGGGGTCACGGGCGAATGAGCAGTTCTTC.

V gene TRBV10-2 combines with J gene TRBJ2-5, with 8 nucleotides matching TRBD2. V was pared by 3 bases and J by 5 bases, with 5 bases of the junction left unmatched. The CDR3 length is 14 residues. Germline values: CDR1 WSHSY, CDR2 SAAADI. CDR3 sequence (DNA): TGCGCCAGCAGTGACCCGGGGGGGCTGGAGACCCAGTACTTC. Translated, it gives CASSDPGGLETQYF.

Comment on this clone: The same CDR3 also results from other DNA sequences found in this sample. The chain combines TRBV15 with TRBJ2-7; tentatively, D is TRBD2 (6 bases). The CDR3 is 12 residues long. Germline V lookup: CDR1 LNHNV, CDR2 YYDKDF (reference sequence). V was trimmed by 5 bases and J by 6 bases, leaving 11 bases between them. DNA for the CDR3: TGTGCCACCAGCCGGACCGGGGGCGAGCAGTACTTC. As protein: CATSRTGGEQYF.

The chain couples TRBV6-4 to TRBJ2-7; 8 bases agree with TRBD2. Germline loops: CDR1 MRHNA, CDR2 SNTAGT. The CDR3 is made up of 13 amino acids. Unmatched junction bases numbered 6, after V lost 10 bases and J lost 1 base. The CDR3 DNA is TGTGCCATCTATCGGGGGGGTTCCTACGAGCAGTACTTC. This encodes CAIYRGGSYEQYF.

The DNA for the CDR3 is TGTGCCAGCAGCCCTCCTAATTCCTACGAGCAGTACTTC. The encoded protein is CASSPPNSYEQYF. V gene TRBV11-2 combines with J gene TRBJ2-7, with D uncertain. Trimming cost V 5 bases and J 1 base, with 9 bases left between them. In germline, CDR1 is SGHAT, CDR2 FQNNGV. This CDR3 has 13 amino acids.

The V gene is TRBV18, the J gene TRBJ2-1; TRBD1 matches at 11 bases. The CDR3 is made up of 15 amino acids. With V trimmed by 6 bases and J by 4 bases, 5 bases remained unmatched. Germline CDR1 is KGHSH and CDR2 is LQKENI. The CDR3 nucleotides read TGTGCCAGCTCTCTCGGACAGGGGGCTTACAATGAGCAGTTCTTC. Protein: CASSLGQGAYNEQFF.

The chain recombines TRBV6-5 with TRBJ2-7; TRBD1 agrees at 9 bases. The V and J ends lost 4 bases and 5 bases, in that order; junction bases with no gene match: 6. CDR3 length equals 14 residues. Germline CDR1 MNHEY, CDR2 SVGAGI. The CDR3 here is CASSSGQGLHEQYF. In DNA form, the CDR3 reads TGTGCCAGCAGTTCGGGACAGGGTCTACACGAGCAGTACTTC.

The V and J genes are TRBV6-6 and TRBJ2-7; 8 bases are a match to TRBD1. Germline V gene lookup returns CDR1 MNHNY and CDR2 SVGAGI (reference sequence). The CDR3 has 14 residues. The V and J ends lost 2 bases and 4 bases, in that order; junction bases with no gene match: 4. CDR3 sequence reads: CASSYGTGRYEQYF. The CDR3 DNA reads as TGTGCCAGCAGTTACGGGACAGGCCGTTACGAGCAGTACTTC.

Remarks on this clone: A much larger clone differs from this one at a single base, so this may be a read error. V and J are TRBV2 and TRBJ1-2; 10 nucleotides agree with TRBD1. Germline CDR1 and CDR2: SNHLY and FYNNEI. V shed 5 bases and J 2 bases; nucleotides not matched to a gene: 2. The CDR3 covers 14 residues. CDR3 residues: CASSRTGGNYGYTF. CDR3 nucleotides: TGTGCCAGCAGTAGGACAGGGGGGAACTATGGCTACACCTTC.

This clone has a handful of counts. The chain recombines TRBV6-5 with TRBJ1-6; the D is unclear. Per germline, CDR1 MNHEY and CDR2 SVGAGI. This CDR3 has 13 residues. Trimming pared 8 bases from V and 0 bases from J, leaving 5 bases between. The CDR3 region is CASSGSYNSPLHF. The CDR3 nucleotides read TGTGCCAGCTCAGGCTCCTATAATTCACCCCTCCACTTT.

The chain has TRBV27 and TRBJ2-6; no clear D gene. CDR3 length: 13 amino acids. CDR1 is MNHEY and CDR2 is SMNVEV in the germline V gene (reference sequence). V shed 9 bases and J shed 0 bases, with 6 bases lying between them. The CDR3 DNA sequence: TGTGCCAGTGGTAGCTCTGGGGCCAACGTCCTGACTTTC. It yields the protein CASGSSGANVLTF.

The V call is TRBV18, the J call TRBJ2-7; D is perhaps TRBD1 (5 bases). Germline loops: CDR1 KGHSH, CDR2 LQKENI. The CDR3 covers 15 residues. Trimming cost V 0 bases and J 0 bases, with 9 bases left between them. For the CDR3, the DNA is TGTGCCAGCTCACCACCGGGCAGGGCCTCCTACGAGCAGTACTTC. This sequence encodes CASSPPGRASYEQYF.